This T cell receptor (beta chain) was retrieved from a study of T cells in Graves' hyperthyroidism and ophthalmopathy. From RNA transcripts, TCR beta CDR3 regions were amplified. A set of HTBI primers served as the primers for a first-round RT-PCR of the TCR CDR3. MiXCR, run by TCRdb on the multiplex PCR reads, gives a single entry per CDR3 protein. The repertoire includes some 180,000 distinct CDR3 sequences, roughly 17% of them detected once, and roughly 55% sits in the top ten. Ten or more counts support this clonotype. What it recognizes is unknown. The definition of stable Graves' hyperthyroidism was no ophthalmopathy progression within 18 months. Patients aged 18 to 65 had newly diagnosed hyperthyroidism that had lasted under 2 months. A patient was excluded if there was uncontrolled infection, other autoimmune disease, pregnancy or lactation. Points from the study as a whole: The model predicted ophthalmopathy a median approximately 6 months before onset.

The sequence was collected from a woman between 50 and 59 years old with Graves' hyperthyroidism. Source material: blood.

CDR3 in DNA: TGTGCCAGCAGCTTCAGGGGAGAGACCCAGTACTTC. Its translation is CASSFRGETQYF. This chain connects TRBV5-8 to TRBJ2-5; weak D call: TRBD1 (6 bases). V lost 2 bases, J lost 4 bases, and 6 bases lay in between. Germline CDR1 reads SGHTS; CDR2 reads YDEGEE. This CDR3 is 12 amino acids long.